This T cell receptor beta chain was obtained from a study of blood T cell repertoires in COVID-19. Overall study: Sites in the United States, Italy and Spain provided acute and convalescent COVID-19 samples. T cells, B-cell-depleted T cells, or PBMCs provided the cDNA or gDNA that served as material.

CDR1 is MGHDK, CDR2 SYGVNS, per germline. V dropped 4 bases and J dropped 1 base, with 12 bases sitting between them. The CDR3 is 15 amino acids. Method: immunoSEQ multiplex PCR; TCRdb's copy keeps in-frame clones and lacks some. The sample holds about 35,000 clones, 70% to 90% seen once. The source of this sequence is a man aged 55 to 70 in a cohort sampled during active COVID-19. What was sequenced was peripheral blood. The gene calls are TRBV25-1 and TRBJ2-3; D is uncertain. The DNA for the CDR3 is TGTGCCAGCAGTGCCCTAGGCGTCGGCACAGATACGCAGTATTTT. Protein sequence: CASSALGVGTDTQYF.